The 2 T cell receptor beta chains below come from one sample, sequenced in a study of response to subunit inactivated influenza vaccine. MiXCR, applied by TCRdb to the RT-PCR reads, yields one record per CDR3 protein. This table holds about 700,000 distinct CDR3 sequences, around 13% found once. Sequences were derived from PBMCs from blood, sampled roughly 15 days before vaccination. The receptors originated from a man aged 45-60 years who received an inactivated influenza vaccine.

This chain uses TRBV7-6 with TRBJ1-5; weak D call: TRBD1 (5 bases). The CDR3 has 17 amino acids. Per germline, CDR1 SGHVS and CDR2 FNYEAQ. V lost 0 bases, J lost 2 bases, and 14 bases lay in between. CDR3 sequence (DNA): TGTGCCAGCAGCTTAGCCCATGACGCGGGGGGCAATCAGCCCCAGCATTTT. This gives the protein CASSLAHDAGGNQPQHF. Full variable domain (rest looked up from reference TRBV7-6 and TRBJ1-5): GAGVSQSPRYKVTKRGQDVALRCDPISGHVSLYWYRQALGQGPEFLTYFNYEAQQDKSGLPNDRFSAERPEGSISTLTIQRTEQRDSAMYRCASSLAHDAGGNQPQHFGDGTRLSIL.

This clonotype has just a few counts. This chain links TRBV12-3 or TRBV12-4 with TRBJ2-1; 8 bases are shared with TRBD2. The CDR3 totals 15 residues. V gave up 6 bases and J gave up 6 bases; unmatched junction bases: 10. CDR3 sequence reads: CASSDSGTRFNEQFF. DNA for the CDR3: TGTGCCAGCAGCGACTCCGGGACTAGGTTCAATGAGCAGTTCTTC.